This T cell receptor (beta chain) was sequenced in a study of blood T cell repertoires in COVID-19. About the study: The cDNA or gDNA used as material had been derived from T cells, B-cell-depleted T cells, or PBMCs.

In the authors' workflow: The assay estimated nucleated cells by amplifying reference gene primers. Assay: immunoSEQ multiplex PCR; the TCRdb copy retains only in-frame clones and omits some. V and J calls and clone size are as listed in that table; D and trimming were resolved from the DNA. In the table there are about 220,000 clones, approximately 77% of which are singletons. J was trimmed by 6 bases and V by 1 base; bases with no gene match: 5. The CDR3 loop spans 15 amino acids. Germline CDR1 SEHNR, CDR2 FQNEAQ (reference sequence). The receptor comes from a woman older than 75 with acute or convalescent COVID-19. The sequenced sample consisted of peripheral blood. The rearrangement uses TRBV7-9 and TRBJ1-4, with TRBD1 matching over 7 bases. CDR3 residues: CASSLEGGGDEKLFF. CDR3 bases: TGTGCCAGCAGCTTAGAAGGAGGGGGCGATGAAAAACTGTTTTTT. The variable domain in full, with the rest retrieved from reference TRBV7-9 and TRBJ1-4, is DTGVSQNPRHKITKRGQNVTFRCDPISEHNRLYWYRQTLGQGPEFLTYFQNEAQLEKSRLLSDRFSAERPKGSFSTLEIQRTEQGDSAMYLCASSLEGGGDEKLFFGSGTQLSVL.